A single T cell receptor (beta chain) is shown here with its context. Antigen specificity is unknown. Primers: 60 Vbeta forward and 13 Jbeta reverse. Sequenced by immunoSEQ multiplex PCR; TCRdb stores in-frame clones only, minus some. The sample carries a few hundred thousand clones, 75% to 85% recorded once. Healthy donors of bone marrow made up the group. The data originate from a study of cytomegalovirus exposure and HLA in healthy donors. Study-level results: An analysis was carried out at a later point. It showed that HLA-associated TCR beta chains were more clonally expanded than equally common non-associated chains. A later analysis reportedly found that, within productive TCRs, an Asian-associated ancestry cluster had fewer N-insertions than the mean observed across the roughly 700 donors. Highly shared sequence variants in one cluster were likely a sequencing artifact.

The CDR3 runs 14 residues. The V gene's germline CDR1 is MNHEY and CDR2 SMNVEV (reference sequence). The ends were cut back, 6 bases at V and 1 base at J, with 12 bases in the middle. The TCR comes from a girl aged 2 to 10 in good health and CMV-seronegative. Sequencing used PBMCs. The rearrangement joins TRBV27 to TRBJ1-1; perhaps TRBD1 as D (6 bases). The CDR3 sequence: CASSFGQPNTEAFF. CDR3 DNA sequence: TGTGCCAGCAGCTTTGGACAGCCGAACACTGAAGCTTTCTTT.